The 28 T cell receptor beta chains in this list originate from one sample, sequenced in a study of T cells after yellow fever vaccination. One entry per CDR3 protein results from TCRdb running MiXCR on the 5' RACE reads. The sample lists 120,000 to 150,000 distinct CDR3 sequences, 7.7% occurring once. This specimen was CD4+ T cells sorted from PBMCs, taken 5 days after the yellow fever booster vaccination. The source of these receptors is a man aged 25 to 40 who received the YFV17D yellow fever vaccine.

In its sample, this clonotype was seen a few times. The CDR3 nucleotides read TGCGCCAGCATAACAGGGGAGTGCCGAGAGACCCAGTACTTC. It encodes CASITGECRETQYF. The chain joins TRBV5-1 to TRBJ2-5; 7 nucleotides agree with TRBD1. The CDR3 consists of 14 residues. Losses at the gene ends were 6 bases for V and 4 bases for J; bases not matched to a gene: 9. The germline gives CDR1 SGHRS, CDR2 YFSETQ.

This clonotype has at least ten counts. The rearrangement uses TRBV5-1 and TRBJ2-2, with 9 bases fitting TRBD2. CDR3 length equals 15 residues. Germline V CDR1 and CDR2: SGHRS, YFSETQ. The V and J ends lost 5 bases and 5 bases, in that order; junction bases with no gene match: 7. The CDR3 nucleotides are TGCGCCAGCAGATTAGCGGGAGTTAATACCGGGGAGCTGTTTTTT. Translation gives CASRLAGVNTGELFF.

There are many counts of this clonotype. The gene calls are TRBV28 and TRBJ1-1; possibly TRBD1 for D (5 bases). CDR1 and CDR2 (germline): MDHEN, SYDVKM. V was trimmed by 7 bases and J by 4 bases, leaving 16 bases between them. This CDR3 is 14 amino acids long. DNA of the CDR3: TGTGCCAGCATGGTCGGAGGGGCCGGCACTGAAGCTTTCTTT. Protein sequence: CASMVGGAGTEAFF.

This clonotype was seen more than once but under ten times. CDR3 protein: CASSQDPRNTIYF. The CDR3 nucleotides are TGCGCCAGCAGCCAAGATCCGCGAAACACCATATATTTT. This sequence joins TRBV4-3 and TRBJ1-3; D is unclear. Trimming removed 0 bases at V and 5 bases at J, with 5 bases between. CDR3 length equals 13 residues. Germline V gene data show CDR1 as LGHNA and CDR2 as YSLEER.

V is TRBV3-1 and J is TRBJ2-3; 8 nucleotides line up with TRBD2. The CDR3 loop spans 15 amino acids. The trim removed 5 bases at V and 3 bases at J, leaving 7 bases unmatched. Germline V gene sequence: CDR1 LGHDT, CDR2 YNNKEL (reference sequence). This CDR3 is CASSKKREWTDTQYF. CDR3 DNA: TGTGCCAGCAGCAAGAAGCGGGAGTGGACAGATACGCAGTATTTT.

At least ten counts were recorded for this clonotype. This chain connects TRBV5-1 to TRBJ2-5; 8 bases align to TRBD1. The germline gives CDR1 SGHRS, CDR2 YFSETQ. The CDR3 has 16 residues. Trimming at V came to 0 bases and at J to 5 bases, leaving 9 bases not matched to a gene. CDR3 DNA: TGCGCCAGCAGCTTGGATCCAGGGGGCGCAGAGGAGACCCAGTACTTC. Amino acid sequence: CASSLDPGGAEETQYF. Complete variable domain (other parts from reference TRBV5-1 and TRBJ2-5): KAGVTQTPRYLIKTRGQQVTLSCSPISGHRSVSWYQQTPGQGLQFLFEYFSETQRNKGNFPGRFSGRQFSNSRSEMNVSTLELGDSALYLCASSLDPGGAEETQYFGPGTRLLVL.

This clonotype was found many times. The chain links TRBV12-3 or TRBV12-4 to TRBJ2-1; D is undetermined. The CDR3 totals 12 residues. V lost 6 bases, J lost 10 bases, and 13 bases lay in between. CDR3 in DNA: TGTGCCAGCAGCTTCCTCCCCACGGAGCAGTTCTTC. Amino acids: CASSFLPTEQFF.

This rearrangement joins TRBV10-3 to TRBJ2-3, with 7 bases identical to TRBD2. This CDR3 spans 14 amino acids. With V trimmed by 2 bases and J by 1 base, 0 bases remained unmatched. Germline loops: CDR1 ENHRY, CDR2 SYGVKD. The CDR3: CAISEGGGTDTQYF. The CDR3 coding sequence is TGTGCCATCAGTGAGGGGGGGGGCACAGATACGCAGTATTTT.

The sample holds a few counts of this clonotype. One junction end does not reproduce the germline sequence, and a read error may be involved. V usage is TRBV29-1 and J usage is TRBJ2-5, with TRBD1 as a possible D gene (5 bases). Germline CDR1 is SQVTM and CDR2 is ANQGSEA. This CDR3 contains 12 residues. CDR3 residues: CSVGLGQDTQYF. CDR3 coding DNA: TGCAGCGTTGGGCTCGGACAAGACACCCAGTACTTC. Together with reference TRBV29-1 and TRBJ2-5, the CDR3 gives the full variable domain: SAVISQKPSRDICQRGTSLTIQCQVDSQVTMMFWYRQQPGQSLTLIATANQGSEATYESGFVIDKFPISRPNLTFSTLTVSNMSPEDSSIYLCSVGLGQDTQYFGPGTRLLVL.

This clonotype was seen many times. The chain employs TRBV24-1 and TRBJ2-1; 11 bases align to TRBD2. The CDR3 covers 15 residues. J lost 4 bases, V lost 4 bases, and 2 bases had no gene match. Per germline, CDR1 KGHDR and CDR2 SFDVKD. In nucleotides, the CDR3 is TGTGCCACCAGTGAGGGACTAGCGGATTACAATGAGCAGTTCTTC. Amino acids: CATSEGLADYNEQFF.

Only a few counts were recorded for this clonotype. J is TRBJ1-1 and V is TRBV12-3 or TRBV12-4, with D perhaps matching TRBD1 (5 bases). Trimming removed 7 bases from V and 6 bases from J, with 24 bases in between. This CDR3 has 16 amino acids. The DNA for the CDR3 is TGTGCCAGCAAGCGGGACCTTCGAACTAGAATCCCTGAAGCTTTCTTT. This codes for CASKRDLRTRIPEAFF.

J is TRBJ2-7 and V is TRBV5-4; D may be TRBD2 (6 bases). Germline V gene sequence: CDR1 SGHNT, CDR2 YYREEE (reference sequence). The V gene lost 5 bases and the J gene lost 7 bases, with 19 bases spanning the gap. The CDR3 consists of 14 residues. CDR3 in amino acids: CASSRDSVIEEQYF. CDR3 nucleotide sequence: TGTGCCAGCAGTCGGGACTCCGTTATTGAGGAGCAGTACTTC.

The sample holds many counts of this clonotype. The rearrangement links TRBV30 to TRBJ1-1; D is unclear. The CDR3 contains 14 residues. Germline lookup yields CDR1 GTSNPN and CDR2 SVGIG (reference sequence). V gave up 3 bases and J gave up 0 bases, with 11 bases separating them. The CDR3 sequence is CAWRLGGLNTEAFF. Here the CDR3 DNA reads TGTGCCTGGAGACTGGGAGGGTTGAACACTGAAGCTTTCTTT.

The J gene is TRBJ2-2, the V gene TRBV20-1, with D perhaps matching TRBD1 or TRBD2 (6 bases each). Germline CDR1 is DFQATT and CDR2 is SNEGSKA (reference sequence). The CDR3 totals 17 residues. With 0 bases removed from V and 6 bases from J, the gap between germline ends came to 20 bases. CDR3 coding DNA: TGCAGTGCTAGAGATGAAGGATGGAGGGGGTTCGCCGGGGAGCTGTTTTTT. It is translated as CSARDEGWRGFAGELFF.

The table lists this clonotype with many counts. The chain has TRBV7-9 and TRBJ2-3; D remains ambiguous. This CDR3 contains 14 residues. Germline CDR1 is SEHNR and CDR2 is FQNEAQ (reference sequence). The V and J ends lost 5 bases and 15 bases respectively, with 24 bases between them. The CDR3 protein is CASSPPTPLHGGYF. The CDR3 DNA sequence: TGTGCCAGCAGCCCACCGACCCCCCTTCACGGCGGCTATTTT.

This clonotype was detected only once. This may stem from a read error, because a much larger clone lies one nucleotide away. CDR3 protein: CASRQDHRGDGYTF. For the CDR3, the DNA is TGTGCCAGCAGGCAAGACCACAGGGGTGATGGCTACACCTTC. The chain recombines TRBV3-1 with TRBJ1-2; TRBD1 matches at 7 bases. CDR1 is LGHDT and CDR2 is YNNKEL in the germline V gene (reference sequence). The CDR3 contains 14 residues.

Ten or more counts support this clonotype. The rearrangement links TRBV12-3 or TRBV12-4 to TRBJ2-3; maybe TRBD2 (5 bases). The CDR3 length is 14 residues. Deletions cut 2 bases from V and 5 bases from J, with 11 bases between. In nucleotides, the CDR3 is TGTGCCAGCAGTTTAAGATCCCGGGGAGATACGCAGTATTTT. Translation gives CASSLRSRGDTQYF.

This clonotype appeared many times. V gene TRBV18 combines with J gene TRBJ2-1; the D is unclear. The V and J ends lost 1 base and 8 bases respectively, with 15 bases between them. Germline CDR1 and CDR2: KGHSH and LQKENI. The CDR3 is 15 residues long. The CDR3 coding sequence is TGTGCCAGCTCACCACTGGCTAGAGCAGACGATGAGCAGTTCTTC. It yields the protein CASSPLARADDEQFF.

Comments on this clonotype: Being one base from a much bigger clone, this may be a read error. The genes are TRBV20-1 and TRBJ2-5; D is unresolved. Between the trimmed V and J ends, which lost 0 bases and 5 bases, there was a span of 19 bases. CDR3 length: 16 residues. Looked up from germline, CDR1 is DFQATT and CDR2 is SNEGSKA (reference sequence). The CDR3 nucleotides read TGCAGTGCTAGAGATTTTGGCGATACAAGCCATGAGACCCAGTACTTC. Translating it yields CSARDFGDTSHETQYF.

This clonotype was seen at least ten times. The gene calls are TRBV10-3 and TRBJ2-3; D remains ambiguous. The CDR3 runs to 14 residues. The germline V gene encodes CDR1 ENHRY and CDR2 SYGVKD. V was trimmed by 6 bases and J by 3 bases, leaving 13 bases between them. This chain's CDR3 is CAISPSTATDTQYF. The CDR3 DNA sequence: TGTGCCATCAGCCCCTCTACAGCGACAGATACGCAGTATTTT.

The chain recombines TRBV5-1 with TRBJ2-1; D is perhaps TRBD2 (6 bases). V was shortened by 4 bases and J by 9 bases, with 23 bases between the two germline ends. This CDR3 is 16 amino acids long. Germline values: CDR1 SGHRS, CDR2 YFSETQ. The CDR3 spells CASSTTAGTGGSEQFF. CDR3 sequence (DNA): TGCGCCAGCAGCACAACAGCCGGGACTGGGGGAAGTGAGCAGTTCTTC.

This clonotype was found a few times. V gene TRBV7-2 combines with J gene TRBJ2-1; 11 bases match TRBD2. Germline loops: CDR1 SGHTA, CDR2 FQGNSA. V shed 4 bases and J 7 bases; nucleotides not matched to a gene: 9. The CDR3 length is 16 residues. The CDR3 reads CASSWTGTSGWNEQFF. CDR3 nucleotides: TGTGCCAGCAGCTGGACCGGGACTAGCGGATGGAATGAGCAGTTCTTC.

This clonotype was recorded at least ten times. The V call is TRBV12-3 or TRBV12-4, the J call TRBJ2-2; D gene uncertain. V lost 5 bases to trimming and J lost 10 bases, with 14 bases between them. CDR3 size: 13 residues. CDR3 nucleotide sequence: TGTGCCAGCAGTCGCCTGCTAGGATTGGAGCTGTTTTTT. Its translation: CASSRLLGLELFF.

As for this clonotype: With a much larger clone just one base away, this may be a read error. The chain couples TRBV15 to TRBJ1-5, with D unclear. Germline values: CDR1 LNHNV, CDR2 YYDKDF (reference sequence). V shed 5 bases and J shed 4 bases, with 6 bases lying between them. This CDR3 is built from 12 residues. CDR3 DNA: TGTGCCACCAGCTGTGCGAATCAGCCCCAGCATTTT. Its protein product is CATSCANQPQHF.

CDR3 amino acids: CSASRLAESSYNEQFF. The CDR3 DNA follows: TGCAGTGCGAGCCGACTAGCGGAAAGCTCCTACAATGAGCAGTTCTTC. The J gene is TRBJ2-1, the V gene TRBV20-1; 9 bases fit TRBD2. The V segment lost 6 bases and the J segment 0 bases; nucleotides outside the gene matches: 9. Germline lookup yields CDR1 DFQATT and CDR2 SNEGSKA (reference sequence). The length of the CDR3 is 16 residues.

This clonotype was seen repeatedly, ten times or more. The chain combines TRBV20-1 with TRBJ2-7; D is unclear. V was pared by 8 bases and J by 4 bases, with 12 bases between. Germline V lookup: CDR1 DFQATT, CDR2 SNEGSKA (reference sequence). CDR3 length: 11 residues. Here the CDR3 DNA reads TGCAGTCTTCTGAACAGTTACGAGCAGTACTTC. It is translated as CSLLNSYEQYF.

This clonotype was found many times. The chain joins TRBV7-2 to TRBJ1-5; D might be TRBD1 (5 bases). Trimming shortened V by 4 bases and J by 0 bases, and 10 bases separated the two germline ends. The germline V gene has CDR1 SGHTA and CDR2 FQGNSA. The length of the CDR3 is 15 residues. CDR3: CASSSRADSNQPQHF. The CDR3, as DNA: TGTGCCAGCAGCTCCAGGGCGGATAGCAATCAGCCCCAGCATTTT.

This clonotype has ten or more counts. V gene TRBV28 combines with J gene TRBJ1-2; a weak D match, TRBD1 (5 bases). The CDR3 contains 12 residues. Germline V gene data show CDR1 as MDHEN and CDR2 as SYDVKM. Trimming stripped 8 bases from V and 4 bases from J, with 11 bases between. The CDR3 sequence is CASLGGGYGYTF. The CDR3 DNA reads TGTGCCAGCCTGGGGGGGGGCTATGGCTACACCTTC.